This T cell receptor (beta chain) was obtained from a study of molecular identifiers for immune sequencing clone quantification. Every naive CD8 library was made from between roughly 17,000 and 1,100,000 sorted cells with 10%, 30% or 50% RNA. This clonotype occurred many times. TCRdb re-called the PCR reads through MiXCR, storing one row per CDR3 protein. The table lists over 600,000 distinct CDR3 sequences, approximately 20% of them singletons. Germline V gene sequence: CDR1 SNHLY, CDR2 FYNNEI. This CDR3 region has 13 residues. V lost 4 bases and J 2 bases, leaving 8 bases between the germline ends. The clonotype comes from a human donor in good health. Some libraries in this study had Jurkat cell RNA spiked in. Material for sequencing was naive CD8+ T cells from blood, with Jurkat cell RNA spiked in. Subset indicated: FACS-sorted CD8+CD4-CCR7+CD45RA+ naive T cells. The V and J genes are TRBV2 and TRBJ1-1; D not certain. CDR3 in amino acids: CASSVGPNTEAFF. CDR3 bases: TGTGCCAGCAGTGTTGGTCCCAACACTGAAGCTTTCTTT.